This T cell receptor beta chain was sequenced during a study of blood T cell repertoires in COVID-19. Background on the study: Samples taken during acute and convalescent COVID-19 were collected in the United States, Italy and Spain. PBMCs, B-cell-depleted T cells, or T cells were the source of the cDNA or gDNA that made up the material.

This CDR3 is built from 12 residues. V shed 7 bases and J shed 9 bases, with 10 bases lying between them. Germline loops: CDR1 SEHNR, CDR2 FQNEAQ (reference sequence). Profiling relied on immunoSEQ multiplex PCR, and the TCRdb table lists in-frame clones only, not all of them. The data show 100,000 to 150,000 clones, with around three quarters seen just once and 2.2% held by the top ten. The sequenced sample was peripheral blood. The origin of this receptor is a woman aged 65 to 85 with acute or convalescent COVID-19. The chain joins TRBV7-9 to TRBJ1-6; tentatively, D is TRBD1 (5 bases). The chain's CDR3 is CASNAGGSPLHF. The CDR3, as DNA: TGTGCCAGCAACGCGGGGGGTTCACCCCTCCACTTT.